These T cell receptor beta chains were read from a single sample in a study of T cell repertoires in cytomegalovirus infection. Their antigens remain unidentified. Each CDR3 protein is one row after TCRdb ran MiXCR on the reads. The sample holds around 130,000 distinct CDR3 sequences, more than 20% seen once. Sequencing input: PBMCs, sequenced either directly or after in vitro stimulation (not recorded which). The receptors originated from a human donor in good health (CMV status not recorded). Some clones in this sample may be carry-over from other donors' samples. Each CDR3 is given with its conserved first and last residue. D genes are given only for firm matches. Clone size, where shown, is once, few, many, or a class for clones that have expanded.

j_call d_call v_call clone_size cdr3_aa cdr3_nt
TRBJ1-2 - TRBV12-3/TRBV12-4 - CASSVQVGGTYGYTF TGTGCCAGTAGCGTCCAGGTCGGGGGAACCTATGGCTACACCTTC
TRBJ2-2 TRBD2 TRBV7-2 many CASRPLAGGPAGELFF TGTGCCAGCAGACCATTAGCGGGGGGTCCAGCCGGGGAGCTGTTTTTT
TRBJ2-3 TRBD2 TRBV12-3/TRBV12-4 few CASRPRRESTDTQYF TGTGCCAGCAGACCTCGGCGGGAGAGCACAGATACGCAGTATTTT
TRBJ2-1 TRBD2 TRBV10-1 - CASSELVGLDIDEQFF TGCGCCAGCAGTGAATTGGTGGGACTAGATATCGATGAGCAGTTCTTC
TRBJ1-2 - TRBV2 - CASSPLLLDSGYTF TGTGCCAGCAGTCCCCTACTTCTCGATAGTGGCTACACCTTC
TRBJ2-1 - TRBV7-8 many CASSLERAASYNEQFF TGTGCCAGCAGCTTAGAACGGGCGGCATCCTACAATGAGCAGTTCTTC
TRBJ1-3 - TRBV3-1 - CASSQETIKGNTIYF TGTGCCAGCAGCCAAGAGACCATAAAAGGAAACACCATATATTTT
TRBJ2-2 - TRBV7-9 - CASIGSGELFF TGTGCCAGCATAGGATCCGGGGAGCTGTTTTTT
TRBJ1-3 TRBD1 TRBV7-6 few CASSSLRTGGSGNTIYF TGTGCCAGCAGCTCACTTCGGACAGGGGGCTCTGGAAACACCATATATTTT
TRBJ1-2 - TRBV6-2/TRBV6-3 - CASSYPAGDNYGYTF TGTGCCAGCAGTTACCCGGCAGGTGATAACTATGGCTACACCTTC
TRBJ1-6 - TRBV2 few CASSDSSPLHF TGTGCCAGCAGTGATAGTTCACCCCTCCACTTT
TRBJ2-7 TRBD2 TRBV5-1 many CASSRGLAVTYEQYF TGCGCCAGCAGCCGGGGACTAGCGGTAACCTACGAGCAGTACTTC
TRBJ2-3 - TRBV7-2 many CASSSFSDTQYF TGTGCCAGCAGCTCCTTCTCAGATACGCAGTATTTT
TRBJ2-5 - TRBV4-1 - CASSQVSPETQYF TGCGCCAGCAGCCAAGTTTCCCCCGAGACCCAGTACTTC
TRBJ1-2 TRBD1 TRBV6-8 - CASRPTTDRAPYGYTF TGTGCCAGCAGGCCTACTACGGACAGGGCCCCCTATGGCTACACCTTC
TRBJ2-2 TRBD2 TRBV12-3/TRBV12-4 - CASSFGLAGDTGELFF TGTGCCAGCAGTTTCGGTCTAGCGGGGGACACCGGGGAGCTGTTTTTT
TRBJ2-1 TRBD2 TRBV27 - CASTLRGSGYNEQFF TGTGCCAGCACCCTTCGCGGGAGCGGTTACAATGAGCAGTTCTTC
TRBJ1-2 - TRBV7-2 many CASSFSTGPNYGYTF TGTGCCAGCAGCTTTTCGACAGGACCTAACTATGGCTACACCTTC
TRBJ1-1 - TRBV3-1 few CASSQDLPNTEAFF TGTGCCAGCAGCCAAGATCTGCCGAACACTGAAGCTTTCTTT
TRBJ1-2 - TRBV25-1 - CASSRDGNYGYTF TGTGCCAGCAGTAGAGACGGAAACTATGGCTACACCTTC
TRBJ1-5 TRBD1 TRBV12-3/TRBV12-4 - CASSWGQWEPQHF TGTGCCAGCAGTTGGGGACAGTGGGAGCCCCAGCATTTT
TRBJ2-1 - TRBV12-3/TRBV12-4 - CASSFEREQFF TGTGCCAGCAGTTTTGAACGCGAGCAGTTCTTC
TRBJ1-4 TRBD1 TRBV19 - CASQPGQGEKLFF TGTGCCAGTCAGCCGGGACAGGGAGAAAAACTGTTTTTT
TRBJ2-3 TRBD2 TRBV7-6 many CASSLYTSGTGDTQYF TGTGCCAGCAGCTTATATACTAGCGGGACTGGGGATACGCAGTATTTT
TRBJ2-6 TRBD2 TRBV7-2 many CASSLPGLADSGANVLTF TGTGCCAGCAGCTTACCGGGACTAGCGGACTCTGGGGCCAACGTCCTGACTTTC
TRBJ2-7 - TRBV7-2 - CASRSGLGDSYEQYF TGTGCCAGCAGGTCTGGGCTAGGGGACTCCTACGAGCAGTACTTC
TRBJ2-1 TRBD2 TRBV11-2 few CASSSSSGRAKDEQFF TGTGCCAGCAGTTCTTCAAGCGGGAGGGCCAAGGATGAGCAGTTCTTC
TRBJ2-5 TRBD2 TRBV7-2 - CASSLGFGGLAGERETQYF TGTGCCAGCAGCTTAGGCTTTGGGGGACTAGCGGGAGAGAGAGAGACCCAGTACTTC
TRBJ2-1 TRBD1 TRBV12-5 many CASGPGQPYNEQFF TGTGCTAGTGGGCCGGGACAGCCCTACAATGAGCAGTTCTTC
TRBJ1-6 - TRBV7-2 many CASSSGSNNSPLHF TGTGCCAGCAGCTCCGGGTCAAATAATTCACCCCTCCACTTT
TRBJ1-2 - TRBV14 - CASSQVGTSGYTF TGTGCCAGCAGCCAAGTCGGGACATCGGGCTACACCTTC
TRBJ2-5 TRBD2 TRBV28 many CASSLEIAGGETQYF TGTGCCAGCAGCCTGGAGATAGCGGGAGGTGAGACCCAGTACTTC
TRBJ1-5 TRBD1 TRBV19 once CASSQQGASNQPQHF TGTGCCAGTAGTCAACAGGGGGCGAGCAATCAGCCCCAGCATTTT
TRBJ2-7 TRBD2 TRBV20-1 few CSASPGLAETYEQYF TGCAGTGCTAGCCCGGGACTAGCGGAAACCTACGAGCAGTACTTC
TRBJ2-3 TRBD1 TRBV6-6 - CASNFGQVGDTQYF TGTGCCAGCAACTTCGGACAGGTGGGGGATACGCAGTATTTT
TRBJ1-1 - TRBV11-2 - CASSFPGSANTEAFF TGTGCCAGCAGCTTCCCAGGGTCGGCGAACACTGAAGCTTTCTTT
TRBJ1-2 TRBD1 TRBV7-2 many CASSTQGALGYTF TGTGCCAGCAGCACTCAGGGGGCGCTTGGCTACACCTTC
TRBJ2-1 - TRBV29-1 - CSVAQSSSYNEQFF TGCAGCGTTGCACAGTCCAGCTCCTACAATGAGCAGTTCTTC
TRBJ2-1 TRBD1 TRBV28 - CASSYLSGQGGEQFF TGTGCCAGCAGTTACCTTTCCGGACAGGGCGGGGAGCAGTTCTTC
TRBJ2-3 - TRBV4-2 few CASSPGKADTQYF TGTGCCAGCAGCCCAGGGAAGGCAGATACGCAGTATTTT
TRBJ2-2 TRBD1 TRBV28 - CAMQQTGPPGELFF TGTGCCATGCAACAGACAGGGCCTCCCGGGGAGCTGTTTTTT
TRBJ1-6 - TRBV28 - CASSFGFSSYNSPLHF TGTGCCAGCAGTTTCGGGTTCAGCTCCTATAATTCACCCCTCCACTTT
TRBJ1-4 - TRBV4-3 - CASSQFTPRPATNEKLFF TGCGCCAGCAGCCAATTCACACCCCGACCGGCAACTAATGAAAAACTGTTTTTT
TRBJ2-1 - TRBV7-2 few CASSETLSSPTYNEQFF TGTGCCAGCAGCGAAACGCTTAGCAGCCCAACGTACAATGAGCAGTTCTTC
TRBJ2-7 TRBD2 TRBV7-6 - CASTSDSSSYEQYF TGTGCCAGTACTAGCGACTCGAGCTCCTACGAGCAGTACTTC
TRBJ2-5 TRBD1 TRBV2 - CASSVRDSQETQYF TGTGCCAGCAGTGTCCGGGACAGCCAAGAGACCCAGTACTTC
TRBJ1-2 - TRBV7-2 many CASSLELVGGYTF TGTGCCAGCAGCTTAGAACTGGTCGGTGGCTACACCTTC
TRBJ1-1 - TRBV30 - CAWSQGPSGAFF TGTGCCTGGAGTCAGGGTCCGAGTGGGGCTTTCTTT
TRBJ2-7 TRBD2 TRBV24-1 - CATSDSRGSGTSGTPYEQYF TGTGCCACCAGTGATTCCCGTGGGTCCGGGACTAGCGGGACCCCCTACGAGCAGTACTTC
TRBJ2-7 - TRBV5-8 - CASSRRQAYEQYF TGTGCCAGCAGCAGACGACAGGCCTACGAGCAGTACTTC
TRBJ2-7 - TRBV27 few CASSYTGSVNEQYF TGTGCCAGCAGTTACACAGGGAGTGTCAACGAGCAGTACTTC
TRBJ2-2 TRBD2 TRBV20-1 few CSARVAGGRRELFF TGCAGTGCTAGGGTAGCGGGAGGCCGTCGGGAGCTGTTTTTT
TRBJ2-1 - TRBV7-2 many CASSLEGLSYNEQFF TGTGCCAGCAGCTTAGAGGGACTTTCCTACAATGAGCAGTTCTTC
TRBJ2-7 TRBD2 TRBV6-2/TRBV6-3 - CASTAGTSGKIEQYF TGTGCCAGCACCGCCGGGACTAGCGGGAAAATTGAGCAGTACTTC
TRBJ1-4 TRBD1 TRBV6-5 once CASSPGTGDEKLFF TGTGCCAGCAGCCCCGGGACAGGGGACGAAAAACTGTTTTTT
TRBJ1-6 - TRBV7-6 few CASSLRGEGGPLHF TGTGCCAGCAGCTTAAGGGGCGAGGGGGGACCCCTCCACTTT
TRBJ2-2 TRBD2 TRBV27 many CASSFFGTRIGDTGELFF TGTGCCAGCAGCTTCTTTGGGACTAGGATTGGGGACACCGGGGAGCTGTTTTTT
TRBJ2-7 - TRBV6-8 - CASSYSGRTYEQYF TGTGCCAGCAGTTACTCGGGAAGAACCTACGAGCAGTACTTC
TRBJ1-5 TRBD1 TRBV6-2/TRBV6-3 - CASSTLGQHQPQHF TGTGCCAGCAGTACTTTGGGACAGCATCAGCCCCAGCATTTT
TRBJ2-7 - TRBV7-8 many CASSHLGTLGEQYF TGTGCCAGCAGCCACTTGGGGACGCTGGGCGAGCAGTACTTC